The next 17 T cell receptor beta chains were all read from a single sample in a study of CD8 T cells in Susac syndrome. A quantity of roughly 0.5 to 1 ug RNA underwent reverse transcription using random hexamers. TCRdb re-analysed the immunoSEQ multiplex PCR reads in MiXCR, keeping a single row per CDR3 protein. The table shows 330,000 or so distinct CDR3 sequences, with approximately 85% occurring only once. The sequenced material came from CD8+ T cells from PBMCs. These receptor sequences come from a human donor with multiple sclerosis.

This clonotype has more than one count but fewer than ten. The chain joins TRBV5-4 to TRBJ2-5, with D perhaps matching TRBD2 (6 bases). Looked up from germline, CDR1 is SGHNT and CDR2 is YYREEE (reference sequence). The CDR3 is 15 amino acids. The ends were cut back, 6 bases at V and 4 bases at J, with 19 bases in the middle. DNA for the CDR3: TGTGCCAGCATCACATGGGACGGGAGTGCAGAGACCCAGTACTTC. Translation gives CASITWDGSAETQYF.

The chain joins TRBV4-3 to TRBJ2-7; 7 bases agree with TRBD1. The CDR3 has 15 residues. The V gene end was trimmed by 3 bases and the J gene end by 3 bases; junction bases not matched to a gene: 8. CDR1 is LGHNA and CDR2 is YSLEER in the germline V gene. DNA of the CDR3: TGCGCCAGCAGCCACGAGACAGGGCCCCACTACGAGCAGTACTTC. Its protein product is CASSHETGPHYEQYF.

This clonotype was recorded a few times. The chain joins TRBV6-2 or TRBV6-3 to TRBJ1-2; D unresolved. This CDR3 comprises 13 residues. The germline gives CDR1 MNHEY, CDR2 SVGEGT. Trimming took 0 bases from V and 6 from J, leaving 8 bases between them. This CDR3 is CASSYSTADGYTF. The CDR3 DNA reads TGTGCCAGCAGTTACTCGACGGCCGATGGCTACACCTTC.

This chain connects TRBV19 to TRBJ1-4; D is perhaps TRBD1 (5 bases). CDR1 is LNHDA, CDR2 SQIVND, per germline (reference sequence). The CDR3 has 13 residues. The CDR3 nucleotides read TGTGCTAGGCCGGCGGGGGGACGTGAAAAACTGTTTTTT. It specifies CARPAGGREKLFF.

This sequence joins TRBV27 and TRBJ2-1; 11 nucleotides match TRBD2. Unmatched junction bases numbered 4, after V lost 6 bases and J lost 6 bases. The germline CDR1 and CDR2 sequences are MNHEY and SMNVEV (reference sequence). The CDR3 runs to 14 residues. The CDR3 reads CASSRGLAANEQFF. The CDR3 DNA sequence: TGTGCCAGCAGCAGGGGACTAGCGGCCAATGAGCAGTTCTTC.

The chain joins TRBV7-2 to TRBJ2-7; 11 positions match TRBD1. V lost 6 bases to trimming and J lost 9 bases; unmatched junction nucleotides: 10. The V gene's germline CDR1 is SGHTA and CDR2 FQGNSA. The CDR3 contains 14 residues. CDR3 DNA: TGTGCCAGCAGGGCTGGACAGGGGGCTAATCTGCAGTACTTC. Translation: CASRAGQGANLQYF.

This clonotype was seen just once. V and J are TRBV27 and TRBJ1-1; the D is unclear. Germline V gives CDR1 MNHEY, CDR2 SMNVEV (reference sequence). The CDR3 is 13 amino acids. Trimming removed 0 bases at V and 3 bases at J, with 5 bases between. CDR3 sequence reads: CASSLSSYTEAFF. The DNA of the CDR3 is TGTGCCAGCAGTTTATCGTCCTACACTGAAGCTTTCTTT.

The J gene is TRBJ1-5, the V gene TRBV15; D may be TRBD1 (5 bases). V dropped 4 bases and J dropped 4 bases, with 14 bases sitting between them. This CDR3 contains 15 residues. Per germline, CDR1 LNHNV and CDR2 YYDKDF (reference sequence). The CDR3 nucleotides are TGTGCCACCAGCAACGGCGGGGACGAGAATCAGCCCCAGCATTTT. This codes for CATSNGGDENQPQHF.

The chain carries TRBV20-1 and TRBJ2-7; D is perhaps TRBD2 (6 bases). The V and J ends lost 0 bases and 1 base respectively, with 16 bases between them. Germline CDR1 DFQATT, CDR2 SNEGSKA (reference sequence). The CDR3 runs 16 residues. The chain's CDR3 is CSARDPAVAASYEQYF. Here the CDR3 DNA reads TGCAGTGCTAGAGATCCTGCGGTAGCGGCTTCCTACGAGCAGTACTTC.

This chain connects TRBV5-8 to TRBJ1-2, with no clear D. With 0 bases removed from V and 4 bases from J, the gap between germline ends came to 13 bases. Germline V gene sequence: CDR1 SGHTS, CDR2 YDEGEE. The CDR3 is made up of 15 amino acids. The CDR3 here is CASSLEPDARYGYTF. In DNA, the CDR3 is TGTGCCAGCAGCTTGGAACCGGACGCACGCTATGGCTACACCTTC.

V is TRBV12-3 or TRBV12-4 and J is TRBJ1-2; D is ambiguous. CDR3 length equals 16 residues. V dropped 3 bases and J dropped 0 bases, with 14 bases sitting between them. In DNA form, the CDR3 reads TGTGCCAGCAGTTTGTTTCTGGGCGAGGCTAACTATGGCTACACCTTC. The encoded protein is CASSLFLGEANYGYTF.

The CDR3: CVTGQGMSGELFF. The DNA of the CDR3 is TGTGTGACGGGACAGGGCATGTCCGGGGAGCTGTTTTTT. The chain employs TRBV13 and TRBJ2-2, with 9 bases matching TRBD1. Per the germline V gene, CDR1 is PRHDT and CDR2 is FYEKMQ (reference sequence). The CDR3 has 13 amino acids. Drawing the rest from reference TRBV13 and TRBJ2-2, the complete variable domain is AAGVIQSPRHLIKEKRETATLKCYPIPRHDTVYWYQQGPGQDPQFLISFYEKMQSDKGSIPDRFSAQQFSDYHSELNMSSLELGDSALYFCVTGQGMSGELFFGEGSRLTVL.

The chain is built from TRBV29-1 and TRBJ1-2, with D perhaps TRBD1 (6 bases). Germline loops: CDR1 SQVTM, CDR2 ANQGSEA. The V gene lost 6 bases and the J gene lost 3 bases, with 14 bases spanning the gap. This CDR3 has 13 residues. The CDR3, as DNA: TGCAGCGTGTGGGAGGGGGACGACTATGGCTACACCTTC. Translating gives CSVWEGDDYGYTF.

The chain carries TRBV29-1 and TRBJ2-7; D call uncertain. Germline lookup yields CDR1 SQVTM and CDR2 ANQGSEA. The CDR3 is made up of 13 amino acids. V lost 6 bases and J 2 bases, leaving 14 bases between the germline ends. Here the CDR3 reads CSVEWAATYEQYF. Written as DNA, the CDR3 is TGCAGCGTAGAGTGGGCAGCTACCTACGAGCAGTACTTC.

This clonotype came up once. This chain links TRBV4-2 with TRBJ2-1; 8 bases match TRBD2. The length of the CDR3 is 18 residues. Per the germline V gene, CDR1 is LGHNA and CDR2 is YNFKEQ. V was clipped by 0 bases and J by 2 bases; unmatched bases: 9. CDR3 region: CASSQDLTSGRPYNEQFF. In nucleotides, the CDR3 is TGTGCCAGCAGCCAAGATTTAACTAGCGGCCGCCCCTACAATGAGCAGTTCTTC.

The chain has TRBV27 and TRBJ2-1; 10 bases are a match to TRBD2. Germline CDR1 is MNHEY and CDR2 is SMNVEV (reference sequence). The trim removed 3 bases at V and 3 bases at J, leaving 23 bases unmatched. The CDR3 totals 22 residues. CDR3 nucleotides: TGTGCCAGCAGTTTCTCGAACACGGTGAATATTCCGACTAGCGGGTTCTACAATGAGCAGTTCTTC. Encoded protein: CASSFSNTVNIPTSGFYNEQFF.

The chain joins TRBV30 to TRBJ1-2, with D perhaps matching TRBD1 (5 bases). The CDR3 length is 13 residues. Trimming pared 0 bases from V and 4 bases from J, leaving 9 bases between. Germline V CDR1 and CDR2: GTSNPN, SVGIG (reference sequence). The CDR3 coding sequence is TGTGCCTGGAGTGTGGGGGGAGGCTATGGCTACACCTTC. As protein: CAWSVGGGYGYTF.